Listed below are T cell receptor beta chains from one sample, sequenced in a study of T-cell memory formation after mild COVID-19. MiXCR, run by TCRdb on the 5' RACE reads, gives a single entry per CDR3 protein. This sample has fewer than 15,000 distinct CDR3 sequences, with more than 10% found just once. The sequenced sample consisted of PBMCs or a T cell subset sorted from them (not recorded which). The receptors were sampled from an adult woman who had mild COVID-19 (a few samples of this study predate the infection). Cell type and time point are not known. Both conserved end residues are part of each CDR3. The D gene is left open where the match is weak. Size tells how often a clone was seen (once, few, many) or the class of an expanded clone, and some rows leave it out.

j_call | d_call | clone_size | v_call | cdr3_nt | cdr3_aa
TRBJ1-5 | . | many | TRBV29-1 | TGCAGCGTTATGCATTTAGAAGGACCCAATCAGCCCCAGCATTTT | CSVMHLEGPNQPQHF
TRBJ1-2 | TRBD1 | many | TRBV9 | TGTGCCAGCAGCCTAAATCAGGGGGCGAAGGGCTACACCTTC | CASSLNQGAKGYTF
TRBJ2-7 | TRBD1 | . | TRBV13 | TGTGCCAGCAGCTTGTGGACAGGGGCATCCTACGAGCAGTACTTC | CASSLWTGASYEQYF
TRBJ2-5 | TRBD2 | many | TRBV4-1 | TGCGCCAGCAGCCCCTTAGCGGGGGGGCCTCATGAGACCCAGTACTTC | CASSPLAGGPHETQYF
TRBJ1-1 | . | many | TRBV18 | TGTGCCAGCTCACCACCGGAGGGGAGAGGCACTGAAGCTTTCTTT | CASSPPEGRGTEAFF
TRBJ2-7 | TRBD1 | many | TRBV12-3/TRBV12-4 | TGTGCCAGCAGTCCGCCCGGACAGGGAAGGGAGCAGTACTTC | CASSPPGQGREQYF
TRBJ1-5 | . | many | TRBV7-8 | TGTGCCAGCAGCTCCGGTGCGGGGAGAGGTCAGCCCCAGCATTTT | CASSSGAGRGQPQHF
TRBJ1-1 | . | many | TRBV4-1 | TGCGCCAGCAGCCAAGCCGGAGTGAGAGCAACTGAAGCTTTCTTT | CASSQAGVRATEAFF
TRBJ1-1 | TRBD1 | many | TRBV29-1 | TGCAGCGTACCGGGACAGGGGGCCGTTGAAGCTTTCTTT | CSVPGQGAVEAFF
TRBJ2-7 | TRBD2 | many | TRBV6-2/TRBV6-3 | TGTGCCAGCAGTTACACCGCGGGACGCGGGATAGCGGGAGCCTACGAGCAGTACTTC | CASSYTAGRGIAGAYEQYF
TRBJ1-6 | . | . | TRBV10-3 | TGTGCCATCAAGGACGAGTATAATTCACCCCTCCACTTT | CAIKDEYNSPLHF
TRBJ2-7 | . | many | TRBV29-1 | TGCAGCGCGAAGGAATCCTCCTACGAGCAGTACTTC | CSAKESSYEQYF
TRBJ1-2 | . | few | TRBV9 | TGTGCCAGCAGCGTAGACCTGGGGGACTATGGCTACACCTTC | CASSVDLGDYGYTF
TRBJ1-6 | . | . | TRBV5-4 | TGTGCCAGCAGCTCCGCGGGAGGTTCACCCCTCCACTTT | CASSSAGGSPLHF
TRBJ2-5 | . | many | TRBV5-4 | TGTGCCAGCAGCTTGGCCGGGGGAGGTTACCAAGAGACCCAGTACTTC | CASSLAGGGYQETQYF
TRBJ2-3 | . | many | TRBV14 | TGTGCCAGCAGCCAAGGAGGGGAGTTTGGAGATACGCAGTATTTT | CASSQGGEFGDTQYF
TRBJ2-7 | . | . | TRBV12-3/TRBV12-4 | TGTGCCAGCAGCCCTAGCGACTTTACCAGAAAGTACTTC | CASSPSDFTRKYF
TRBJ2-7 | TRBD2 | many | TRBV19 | TGTGCCAGTAGAGGCCTGGGACTAGCGGGAGACGAGCAGTACTTC | CASRGLGLAGDEQYF
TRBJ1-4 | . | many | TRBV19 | TGTGCCAGTAGCCGACCGCGGGTGAAGTCAGAGGAAAAACTGTTTTTT | CASSRPRVKSEEKLFF
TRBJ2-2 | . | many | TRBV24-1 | TGTGCCACCAGCCTCCTATACACCGGGGAGCTGTTTTTT | CATSLLYTGELFF
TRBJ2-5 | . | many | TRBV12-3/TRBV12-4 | TGTGCCAGCAGTGATAGCGGATGGGAGACCCAGTACTTC | CASSDSGWETQYF
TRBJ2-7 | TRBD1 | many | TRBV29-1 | TGCAGCGTAGCCCCCGGGACAGGGGGCTTAGAGCAGTACTTC | CSVAPGTGGLEQYF